Below are 10 T cell receptor beta chains sequenced from a single sample in a study of blood T cell repertoires in COVID-19. This table comes from immunoSEQ multiplex PCR, and its TCRdb copy is limited to in-frame clones, with some not included. The data contain over 100,000 clones, over 85% of them singletons. Sequenced input: peripheral blood. The receptors were gathered from a woman aged 45-65 years with COVID-19, enrolled during active disease.

The rearrangement uses TRBV10-2 and TRBJ2-1, with 9 bases matching TRBD2. Germline values: CDR1 WSHSY, CDR2 SAAADI. The V gene end was trimmed by 11 bases and the J gene end by 12 bases; junction bases not matched to a gene: 14. The CDR3 spans 13 residues. CDR3 protein: CAASGGTQYGQFF. CDR3 DNA sequence: TGCGCCGCCAGCGGGGGGACACAGTATGGGCAGTTCTTC.

V gene TRBV3-1 (or the pseudogene TRBV3-2) combines with J gene TRBJ1-3; D ambiguous. The V and J ends lost 5 bases and 1 base respectively, with 6 bases between them. Germline assignment: CDR1 LGHDT and CDR2 YNNKEL (reference sequence). The CDR3 is 13 residues long. The CDR3 DNA follows: TGTGCCAGCAGCTACGGGTCTGGAAACACCATATATTTT. This gives the protein CASSYGSGNTIYF.

The rearrangement links TRBV5-5 to TRBJ1-2, with TRBD1 matching 9 bases. This CDR3 has 15 amino acids. Trimming cost V 0 bases and J 8 bases; bases outside gene matches: 8. Looked up from germline, CDR1 is SGHKS and CDR2 is YYEKEE (reference sequence). The chain's CDR3 is CASSLEPGQGVGYTF. CDR3 nucleotide sequence: TGTGCCAGCAGCTTGGAACCGGGACAGGGAGTCGGCTACACCTTC.

The rearrangement uses TRBV18 and TRBJ2-6; weak D call: TRBD2 (6 bases). Germline V CDR1 and CDR2: KGHSH, LQKENI. The CDR3 consists of 15 residues. V was clipped by 5 bases and J by 1 base, with 9 bases between them. In DNA form, the CDR3 reads TGTGCCAGCTCAGCGGCGGGATCTGGGGCCAACGTCCTGACTTTC. Translation: CASSAAGSGANVLTF.

The CDR3 DNA sequence: TGCGCCAGCAGCTTGCGACTACTGTACAATGAGCAGTTCTTC. This translates into CASSLRLLYNEQFF. The genes are TRBV5-1 and TRBJ2-1, with D possibly being TRBD2 (5 bases). This CDR3 comprises 14 residues. CDR1 and CDR2 (germline): SGHRS, YFSETQ. V was cut by 1 base and J by 4 bases, with 9 bases left in between.

The chain links TRBV30 to TRBJ1-2; 7 bases match TRBD1. This CDR3 comprises 15 residues. Trimming removed 0 bases from V and 4 bases from J; junction bases left unmatched: 8. Germline CDR1 reads GTSNPN; CDR2 reads SVGIG (reference sequence). This CDR3 reads CAWSVGRQGGYGYTF. CDR3 nucleotides: TGTGCCTGGAGTGTGGGGAGACAGGGAGGCTATGGCTACACCTTC.

This chain uses TRBV18 with TRBJ2-7, with 8 bases lining up with TRBD1. The CDR3 contains 17 residues. Germline CDR1 reads KGHSH; CDR2 reads LQKENI. With 0 bases clipped from V and 5 bases from J, the junction kept 12 bases outside the gene matches. CDR3 residues: CASSPPFGGQGAHEQYF. The CDR3 DNA follows: TGTGCCAGCTCACCACCGTTCGGTGGACAGGGCGCGCACGAGCAGTACTTC.

Remarks on this clone: Germline is not matched at one junction end, which may reflect a read error. The rearrangement uses TRBV30 and TRBJ1-5, with a weak D call TRBD1 (5 bases). The CDR3 has 17 amino acids. Germline lookup yields CDR1 GTSNPN and CDR2 SVGIG (reference sequence). Here the CDR3 DNA reads TGTGCCTGGAGTGTACGGGGGAACCGGCTTAGCCATCAGCCCCAGCATTTT. Its translation: CAWSVRGNRLSHQPQHF.

This clone was seen at least ten times. The chain has TRBV7-2 and TRBJ2-2; D is possibly TRBD2 (7 bases). Trimming cost V 3 bases and J 3 bases, with 11 bases left between them. The CDR3 extends over 15 amino acids. From germline, CDR1 is SGHTA and CDR2 FQGNSA. The CDR3 loop reads CASSFGGGDTGELFF. In DNA form, the CDR3 reads TGTGCCAGCAGCTTCGGAGGGGGGGACACCGGGGAGCTGTTTTTT.

The gene calls are TRBV30 and TRBJ1-4, with D perhaps matching TRBD1 (6 bases). Germline CDR1 GTSNPN, CDR2 SVGIG (reference sequence). The V end was cut by 0 bases, the J end by 4 bases, with 12 bases between. This CDR3 region has 15 residues. This chain's CDR3 is CAWSVSDRVNEKLFF. The CDR3 DNA reads as TGTGCCTGGAGTGTCTCGGACAGAGTTAATGAAAAACTGTTTTTT.